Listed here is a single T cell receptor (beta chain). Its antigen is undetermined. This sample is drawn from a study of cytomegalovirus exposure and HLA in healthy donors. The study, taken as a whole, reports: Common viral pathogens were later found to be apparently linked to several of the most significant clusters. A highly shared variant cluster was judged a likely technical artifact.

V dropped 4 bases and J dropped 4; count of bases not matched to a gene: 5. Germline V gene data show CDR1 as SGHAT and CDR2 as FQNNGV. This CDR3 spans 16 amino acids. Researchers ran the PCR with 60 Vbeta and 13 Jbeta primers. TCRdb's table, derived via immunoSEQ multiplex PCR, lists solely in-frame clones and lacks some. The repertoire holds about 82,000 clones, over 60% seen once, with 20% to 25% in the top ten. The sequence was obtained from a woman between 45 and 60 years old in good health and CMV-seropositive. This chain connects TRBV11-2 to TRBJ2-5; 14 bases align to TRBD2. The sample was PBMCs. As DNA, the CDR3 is TGTGCCAGCAGCTCGACTAGCGGGGGGGCACGAGAGACCCAGTACTTC. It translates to CASSSTSGGARETQYF.